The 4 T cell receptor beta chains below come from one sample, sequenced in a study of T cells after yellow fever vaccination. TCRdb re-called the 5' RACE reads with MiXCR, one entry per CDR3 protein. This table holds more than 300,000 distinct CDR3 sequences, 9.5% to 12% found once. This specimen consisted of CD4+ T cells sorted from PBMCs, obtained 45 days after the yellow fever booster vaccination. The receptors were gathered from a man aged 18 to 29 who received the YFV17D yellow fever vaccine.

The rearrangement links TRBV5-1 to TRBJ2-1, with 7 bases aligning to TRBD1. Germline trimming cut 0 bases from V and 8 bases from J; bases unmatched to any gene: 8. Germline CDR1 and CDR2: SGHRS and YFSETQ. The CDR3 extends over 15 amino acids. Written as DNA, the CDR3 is TGCGCCAGCAGCTTGGGCCAGGGGGTGGGATATGAGCAGTTCTTC. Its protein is CASSLGQGVGYEQFF.

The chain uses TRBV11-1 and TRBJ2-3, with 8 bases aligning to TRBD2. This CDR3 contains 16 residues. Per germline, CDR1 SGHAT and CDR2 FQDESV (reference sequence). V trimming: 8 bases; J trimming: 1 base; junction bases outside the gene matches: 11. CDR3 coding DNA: TGTGCCAGCCGTCGAGTCGCGGGAGGAGGCACAGATACGCAGTATTTT. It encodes CASRRVAGGGTDTQYF.

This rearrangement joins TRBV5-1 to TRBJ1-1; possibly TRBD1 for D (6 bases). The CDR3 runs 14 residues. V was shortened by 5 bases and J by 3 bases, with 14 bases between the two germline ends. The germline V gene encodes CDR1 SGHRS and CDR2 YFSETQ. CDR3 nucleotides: TGCGCCAGCAGTTACACAGGGTTCGACACTGAAGCTTTCTTT. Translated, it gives CASSYTGFDTEAFF. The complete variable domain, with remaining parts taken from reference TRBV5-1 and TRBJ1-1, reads KAGVTQTPRYLIKTRGQQVTLSCSPISGHRSVSWYQQTPGQGLQFLFEYFSETQRNKGNFPGRFSGRQFSNSRSEMNVSTLELGDSALYLCASSYTGFDTEAFFGQGTRLTVV.

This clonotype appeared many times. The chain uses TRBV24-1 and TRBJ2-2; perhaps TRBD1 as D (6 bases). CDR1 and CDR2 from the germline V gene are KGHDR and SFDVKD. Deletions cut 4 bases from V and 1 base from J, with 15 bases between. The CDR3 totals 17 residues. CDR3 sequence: CATSDGIRDMNTGELFF. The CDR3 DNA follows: TGTGCCACCAGTGACGGAATCCGGGACATGAACACCGGGGAGCTGTTTTTT.